This TCR beta chain came from a study of blood T cell repertoires in COVID-19. On the study more broadly: Researchers got acute and convalescent COVID-19 samples from the United States, Italy and Spain. PBMCs, B-cell-depleted T cells, or T cells provided the cDNA or gDNA that made up the material.

Authors' data handling: Researchers report that nucleated cell counts were estimated from reference gene primer amplification. The protocol was immunoSEQ multiplex PCR, while the TCRdb copy is restricted to in-frame clones and leaves out a portion. Clone size and V and J calls were adopted from that table, with D and trimming inferred from the DNA. The data show 73,000 or so clones, with about 73% seen just once and around 21% held by the top ten. Germline V CDR1 and CDR2: SGDLS, YYNGEE. The CDR3 consists of 16 residues. Trimming took 1 base from V and 2 from J; bases not matched to a gene: 6. The sequence derives from a man in his 60s with acute or convalescent COVID-19. The J gene is TRBJ1-3, the V gene TRBV9; the match to TRBD1 covers 7 bases. Sequencing input: peripheral blood. The CDR3 DNA follows: TGTGCCAGCAGCGTACTCGACAGGGAAACTGGAAACACCATATATTTT. The encoded protein is CASSVLDRETGNTIYF.